Reported below is one T cell receptor beta chain. This clonotype has a handful of counts. Its antigen target is currently unknown. No much larger clone exists at a distance of one base, and base qualities are not known. The run used an Illumina HiSeq 2500. Quantitative 5'-RACE with molecular barcodes was used to prepare TCR beta libraries. The original pipeline was this. To identify disease-linked TCR variants, a new computational method was used, one built on a probabilistic model of VDJ rearrangement. In-frame beta chains were kept once TCRdb had trimmed the public reads at Q25 with fastp and called clones with MiXCR. Rows matching on CDR3 protein sequence are summarized as one entry with the most common DNA and genes. TCRdb's processing, not the authors', yielded these V and J calls. The sample yields 250,000 or so distinct CDR3 sequences; about 10% were counted once. The top ten clonotypes cover around 7% of the sample.

The source of the sample is a study of CD8 T cells in ankylosing spondylitis (dated by TCRdb to 2017 to 2019). Some background on the complete study: T cell receptor beta repertoires were profiled in healthy donors and ankylosing spondylitis patients so that disease-linked TCR variants could be found. The full study cohort was made up of about 25 ankylosing spondylitis patients and some 100 healthy donors. Peripheral blood was sampled, and synovial fluid was also collected from ankylosing spondylitis patients. What the research found in general, with its limitations: The disease-linked clones were reported as significantly enriched in matched synovial fluid samples from ankylosing spondylitis patients. Blood from ankylosing spondylitis patients appeared to be characterized by a TCR beta motif made up of eight highly homologous amino acid variants. The disease-linked clones had a CD8+ phenotype and were found at relatively low frequencies in peripheral blood. Some TCR beta motif variants had previously been reported in synovial fluid and blood of reactive arthritis patients, which suggested common disease-initiation mechanisms.

Source material: blood, either unsorted or a sorted T cell fraction (not recorded which). The sequence was collected from a male donor with ankylosing spondylitis or in good health (not recorded which).

The DNA sequence is TGCGCCAGCAGCCTCACCAATAGAAATGAGCAGTTCTTC. It translates as CASSLTNRNEQFF. The chain uses TRBV5-1 and TRBJ2-1; the D gene lacks a confident call. Per the germline V gene, SGHRS is the CDR1 and YFSETQ is the CDR2. V and J are truncated by 4 bases and 7 bases respectively, leaving an intervening sequence of 12 bases. Taken from cysteine to phenylalanine, the CDR3 has 13 residues. The sequence is cut down to CDR3 DNA, 39 bases in frame from base 1.